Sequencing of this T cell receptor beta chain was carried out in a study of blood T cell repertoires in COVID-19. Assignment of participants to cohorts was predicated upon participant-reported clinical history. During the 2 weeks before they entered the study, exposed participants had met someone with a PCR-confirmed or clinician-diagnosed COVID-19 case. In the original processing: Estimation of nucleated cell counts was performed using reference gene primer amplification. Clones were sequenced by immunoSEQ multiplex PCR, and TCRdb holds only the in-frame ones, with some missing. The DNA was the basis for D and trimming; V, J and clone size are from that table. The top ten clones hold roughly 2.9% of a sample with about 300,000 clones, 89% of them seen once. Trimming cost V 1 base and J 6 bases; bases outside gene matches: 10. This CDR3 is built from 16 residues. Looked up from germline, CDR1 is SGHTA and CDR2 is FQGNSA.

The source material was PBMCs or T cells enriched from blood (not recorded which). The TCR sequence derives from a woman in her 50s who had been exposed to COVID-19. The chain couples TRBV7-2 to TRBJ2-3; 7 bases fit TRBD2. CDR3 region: CASSLELRGEGDTQYF. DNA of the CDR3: TGTGCCAGCAGCTTAGAGCTTCGGGGGGAGGGGGATACGCAGTATTTT.